The 31 T cell receptor beta chains in this list originate from one sample, sequenced in a study of blood T cell repertoires in COVID-19. TCRdb keeps only in-frame clones here, not all; method: immunoSEQ multiplex PCR. This table has some 250,000 clones, around 83% appearing once. Input material: peripheral blood. These receptors were collected from a man older than 75 with acute or convalescent COVID-19.

V and J are TRBV10-3 and TRBJ2-1; 11 nucleotides agree with TRBD1. Germline-derived CDR1 and CDR2 are ENHRY and SYGVKD. Losses at the gene ends were 10 bases for V and 4 bases for J; bases not matched to a gene: 6. This CDR3 spans 14 amino acids. This CDR3 reads CATSDRGLYNEQFF. CDR3 in DNA: TGTGCCACCTCGGACAGGGGGCTTTACAATGAGCAGTTCTTC.

The chain uses TRBV7-9 and TRBJ2-5, with 7 positions matching TRBD1. CDR3 length equals 16 residues. The V gene end was trimmed by 5 bases and the J gene end by 2 bases; junction bases not matched to a gene: 11. Germline CDR1 and CDR2: SEHNR and FQNEAQ (reference sequence). The DNA of the CDR3 is TGTGCCAGCAGCCCCCCGGGACAGCAACTTCAAGAGACCCAGTACTTC. Protein: CASSPPGQQLQETQYF.

The genes are TRBV2 and TRBJ1-5, with 11 bases identical to TRBD1. This CDR3 spans 14 amino acids. V lost 4 bases, J lost 7 bases, and 3 bases stayed unmatched. Germline CDR1 is SNHLY and CDR2 is FYNNEI. CDR3 coding DNA: TGTGCCAGCAGTGGGACAGGGGGCAGGCAGCCCCAGCATTTT. Translation: CASSGTGGRQPQHF.

The chain joins TRBV4-2 to TRBJ2-7; possibly TRBD2 for D (7 bases). The CDR3 loop spans 18 amino acids. Germline CDR1 reads LGHNA; CDR2 reads YNFKEQ. V was clipped by 1 base and J by 1 base, with 20 bases between them. CDR3 coding DNA: TGTGCCAGCAGCCAAGTTGGAGGCGGGGGCCTGCCGTCCTACGAGCAGTACTTC. Amino acid sequence: CASSQVGGGGLPSYEQYF.

This sequence joins TRBV2 and TRBJ1-2; 7 bases map to TRBD1. Germline assignment: CDR1 SNHLY and CDR2 FYNNEI. V shed 2 bases and J 5 bases; nucleotides not matched to a gene: 5. This CDR3 comprises 14 residues. The CDR3 here is CASSERQGSYGYTF. The CDR3 DNA reads as TGTGCCAGCAGTGAACGACAGGGATCATATGGCTACACCTTC.

The V call is TRBV29-1, the J call TRBJ2-1, with D hard to call. The germline V gene has CDR1 SQVTM and CDR2 ANQGSEA. The CDR3 has 14 amino acids. The germline V and J ends were trimmed by 3 bases and 5 bases, with 14 bases remaining between them. CDR3 loop: CSVDGATPDNEQFF. In nucleotides, the CDR3 is TGCAGCGTTGACGGAGCAACCCCCGACAATGAGCAGTTCTTC.

The rearrangement joins TRBV3-1 (or the pseudogene TRBV3-2) to TRBJ2-2; a weak D match, TRBD2 (7 bases). CDR1 and CDR2 (germline): LGHDT, YNNKEL (reference sequence). V was pared by 7 bases and J by 0 bases, with 18 bases between. This CDR3 has 17 amino acids. The CDR3 loop is CASTSPRGGSNTGELFF. In DNA, the CDR3 is TGTGCCAGCACCTCTCCTAGGGGGGGGTCGAACACCGGGGAGCTGTTTTTT.

The chain recombines TRBV4-1 with TRBJ2-1; 8 nucleotides match TRBD2. The CDR3 consists of 16 residues. Germline V gene data show CDR1 as MGHRA and CDR2 as YSYEKL. Losses at the gene ends were 0 bases for V and 6 bases for J; bases not matched to a gene: 7. This CDR3 is CASSQESGGLSNEQFF. The DNA of the CDR3 is TGCGCCAGCAGCCAAGAGTCGGGGGGGCTAAGCAATGAGCAGTTCTTC.

J is TRBJ1-2 and V is TRBV29-1; TRBD1 matches 10 bases. This CDR3 contains 14 residues. CDR1 and CDR2 (germline): SQVTM, ANQGSEA. V dropped 0 bases and J dropped 4; count of bases not matched to a gene: 2. The CDR3 bases are TGCAGCGTTGAAGAGGGACAGGGGACCTATGGCTACACCTTC. Translated, it gives CSVEEGQGTYGYTF. The whole variable domain, remainder taken from reference TRBV29-1 and TRBJ1-2, is SAVISQKPSRDICQRGTSLTIQCQVDSQVTMMFWYRQQPGQSLTLIATANQGSEATYESGFVIDKFPISRPNLTFSTLTVSNMSPEDSSIYLCSVEEGQGTYGYTFGSGTRLTVV.

The chain joins TRBV5-1 to TRBJ2-7; 7 bases are a match to TRBD1. Germline V CDR1 and CDR2: SGHRS, YFSETQ. The CDR3 spans 16 residues. V was pared by 4 bases and J by 1 base, with 11 bases of the junction left unmatched. CDR3 protein: CASSPGQSFLSYEQYF. The CDR3 region has the DNA TGCGCCAGCAGCCCGGGACAGTCCTTCCTTTCCTACGAGCAGTACTTC.

This chain connects TRBV5-1 to TRBJ1-2; a weak D match, TRBD1 (6 bases). CDR1 and CDR2 from the germline V gene are SGHRS and YFSETQ. CDR3 length: 15 amino acids. Trimming removed 4 bases at V and 4 bases at J, with 17 bases between. CDR3: CASSMNTGQVYGYTF. The DNA for the CDR3 is TGCGCCAGCAGCATGAATACAGGGCAGGTCTATGGCTACACCTTC.

The CDR3 is CASSPRTGVNQPQHF. The CDR3 coding sequence is TGTGCCAGCTCACCTCGGACAGGGGTGAATCAGCCCCAGCATTTT. V and J are TRBV18 and TRBJ1-5; 9 bases map to TRBD1. The CDR3 is 15 amino acids. Trimming took 3 bases from V and 4 from J; bases not matched to a gene: 4. Per the germline V gene, CDR1 is KGHSH and CDR2 is LQKENI.

The V call is TRBV28, the J call TRBJ2-2, with TRBD1 identical over 9 bases. The CDR3 contains 15 residues. Germline V lookup: CDR1 MDHEN, CDR2 SYDVKM. V dropped 5 bases and J dropped 6; count of bases not matched to a gene: 7. The CDR3 DNA sequence: TGTGCCAGCAGTCTGACAGGGGGAATCCCCGGGGAGCTGTTTTTT. Amino acids: CASSLTGGIPGELFF.

The chain is built from TRBV7-2 and TRBJ2-1; 8 nucleotides match TRBD2. The CDR3 has 14 residues. V dropped 5 bases and J dropped 2; count of bases not matched to a gene: 2. Germline CDR1 is SGHTA and CDR2 is FQGNSA. In DNA, the CDR3 is TGTGCCAGCAGCCCTAGCGGGCCCTACAATGAGCAGTTCTTC. This gives the protein CASSPSGPYNEQFF.

The rearrangement joins TRBV6-2 or TRBV6-3 to TRBJ2-2; D may be TRBD1 (5 bases). The V gene's germline CDR1 is MNHEY and CDR2 SVGEGT. The CDR3 contains 15 residues. V shed 6 bases and J shed 1 base, with 12 bases lying between them. The CDR3 spells CASSRQTRNTGELFF. The CDR3 DNA follows: TGTGCCAGCAGCCGACAGACCCGGAACACCGGGGAGCTGTTTTTT.

The CDR3 here is CASSARASGSSYNEQFF. The CDR3 region has the DNA TGCGCCAGCAGCGCTAGGGCTAGCGGAAGCTCCTACAATGAGCAGTTCTTC. The gene calls are TRBV5-1 and TRBJ2-1; 7 nucleotides line up with TRBD2. Germline CDR1 reads SGHRS; CDR2 reads YFSETQ. The V and J ends lost 4 bases and 0 bases, in that order; junction bases with no gene match: 10. The length of the CDR3 is 17 residues.

The chain links TRBV2 to TRBJ2-3; D is possibly TRBD1 (6 bases). V was cut by 6 bases and J by 0 bases, with 10 bases left in between. The CDR3 covers 14 residues. Germline V lookup: CDR1 SNHLY, CDR2 FYNNEI. The CDR3: CASRGDISTDTQYF. CDR3 DNA: TGTGCCAGCAGGGGGGACATAAGCACAGATACGCAGTATTTT.

The rearrangement links TRBV5-1 to TRBJ1-5, with D perhaps TRBD1 (6 bases). The CDR3 is 15 amino acids. Germline V gene lookup returns CDR1 SGHRS and CDR2 YFSETQ. The germline V and J ends were trimmed by 0 bases and 7 bases, with 14 bases remaining between them. This chain's CDR3 is CASSLVPLQGQPQHF. The CDR3 DNA sequence: TGCGCCAGCAGCTTGGTCCCCTTACAGGGACAGCCCCAGCATTTT.

This clone has just a few counts. The rearrangement joins TRBV18 to TRBJ1-2; D gene uncertain. V was cut by 3 bases and J by 5 bases, with 10 bases left in between. CDR3 length: 13 residues. Per germline, CDR1 KGHSH and CDR2 LQKENI. DNA of the CDR3: TGTGCCAGCTCACCCGACCCCGGGTATGGCTACACCTTC. This sequence encodes CASSPDPGYGYTF.

The V and J genes are TRBV30 and TRBJ2-1; 8 nucleotides line up with TRBD1. The germline V gene encodes CDR1 GTSNPN and CDR2 SVGIG (reference sequence). With 0 bases clipped from V and 8 bases from J, the junction kept 12 bases outside the gene matches. The CDR3 totals 16 residues. The CDR3 spells CAWSVGLGQGRDEQFF. As DNA, the CDR3 is TGTGCCTGGAGTGTAGGATTAGGACAGGGCAGGGATGAGCAGTTCTTC.

V and J are TRBV5-1 and TRBJ2-2, with 11 bases aligning to TRBD1. Germline CDR1 reads SGHRS; CDR2 reads YFSETQ. The J segment lost 7 bases and the V segment lost 0 bases, leaving 5 bases of the junction unmatched. The CDR3 is 16 amino acids. CDR3 DNA: TGCGCCAGCAGCTTGGCCGGACAGGGGGCCTTCGGGGAGCTGTTTTTT. Translating gives CASSLAGQGAFGELFF.

The CDR3 sequence is CASSLSTGRETQYF. The CDR3 DNA is TGCGCCAGCAGCTTGTCGACAGGGAGAGAGACCCAGTACTTC. The V call is TRBV5-1, the J call TRBJ2-5, with TRBD1 matching 7 bases. Germline V lookup: CDR1 SGHRS, CDR2 YFSETQ. The CDR3 consists of 14 residues. The ends lost 1 base at V and 4 bases at J; junction bases unmatched: 4.

This clone has only one observation. This chain uses TRBV23-1 with TRBJ2-7, with D perhaps TRBD1 (6 bases). TRBV23-1 is placed among ORFs of uncertain function. The CDR3 is made up of 14 amino acids. The V gene lost 2 bases and the J gene lost 2 bases, with 10 bases spanning the gap. The CDR3 sequence is CASSQGQNPYEQYF. CDR3 nucleotide sequence: TGCGCCAGCAGTCAAGGACAGAACCCCTACGAGCAGTACTTC.

The chain combines TRBV2 with TRBJ2-1; 8 nucleotides match TRBD2. The CDR3 is 13 residues long. V was pared by 8 bases and J by 3 bases, with 3 bases of the junction left unmatched. Germline V CDR1 and CDR2: SNHLY, FYNNEI. The CDR3: CASAAGGYNEQFF. CDR3 nucleotide sequence: TGTGCCAGCGCGGCGGGGGGCTACAATGAGCAGTTCTTC.

The rearrangement links TRBV3-1 (or the pseudogene TRBV3-2) to TRBJ1-1; D is perhaps TRBD1 (5 bases). The ends were cut back, 0 bases at V and 10 bases at J, with 15 bases in the middle. Germline CDR1 and CDR2: LGHDT and YNNKEL (reference sequence). This CDR3 spans 14 amino acids. Here the CDR3 DNA reads TGTGCCAGCAGCCAAGATCGCACGGGGGGTGGAGCTTTCTTT. Residues: CASSQDRTGGGAFF.

The chain joins TRBV2 to TRBJ2-5; D possibly corresponds to TRBD1 (5 bases). The CDR3 contains 13 residues. Trimming took off 5 bases at V and 5 bases at J, with 12 bases between the two ends. CDR1 SNHLY and CDR2 FYNNEI come from the germline V gene. CDR3 DNA: TGTGCCAGCAGTTTCTGGGGCCAGGAGACCCAGTACTTC. It yields the protein CASSFWGQETQYF. Together with reference TRBV2 and TRBJ2-5, the CDR3 gives the full variable domain: EPEVTQTPSHQVTQMGQEVILRCVPISNHLYFYWYRQILGQKVEFLVSFYNNEISEKSEIFDDQFSVERPDGSNFTLKIRSTKLEDSAMYFCASSFWGQETQYFGPGTRLLVL.

The CDR3 sequence is CASSQTGTGGYPYF. The CDR3 DNA follows: TGTGCCAGCAGCCAAACCGGGACAGGGGGCTATCCGTACTTC. The chain joins TRBV5-4 to TRBJ2-5, with TRBD1 matching over 12 bases. CDR1 and CDR2 from the germline V gene are SGHNT and YYREEE (reference sequence). The CDR3 totals 14 residues. Trimming removed 4 bases from V and 13 bases from J; junction bases left unmatched: 11.

The chain links TRBV7-2 to TRBJ1-6; 9 bases agree with TRBD1. Germline CDR1 and CDR2: SGHTA and FQGNSA. The CDR3 contains 16 residues. Trimming removed 1 base from V and 6 bases from J; junction bases left unmatched: 4. The CDR3 DNA is TGTGCCAGCAGCTTAGGGGGGGGACAGGGTAATTCACCCCTCCACTTT. Protein product: CASSLGGGQGNSPLHF.

This rearrangement joins TRBV11-2 to TRBJ2-2; a weak D match, TRBD1 (6 bases). Germline loops: CDR1 SGHAT, CDR2 FQNNGV. V was trimmed by 0 bases and J by 5 bases, leaving 10 bases between them. The CDR3 is 15 residues long. The CDR3 spells CASSLEGARTGELFF. The CDR3 DNA sequence: TGTGCCAGCAGCTTAGAGGGGGCGCGAACCGGGGAGCTGTTTTTT.

This clone appeared a single time. V gene TRBV2 combines with J gene TRBJ2-3, with a weak D call TRBD2 (6 bases). Germline V gene data show CDR1 as SNHLY and CDR2 as FYNNEI. The V and J ends lost 4 bases and 2 bases respectively, with 16 bases between them. The CDR3 is 16 amino acids. CDR3 bases: TGTGCCAGCAGTGGGTCGGGACTCAGGAACACAGATACGCAGTATTTT. The encoded protein is CASSGSGLRNTDTQYF.

In DNA, the CDR3 is TGTGCCAGCATCTCGGGGACAGGCCCCTATGGCTACACCTTC. It specifies CASISGTGPYGYTF. This chain links TRBV28 with TRBJ1-2; 8 bases line up with TRBD1. The CDR3 has 14 amino acids. Germline CDR1 is MDHEN and CDR2 is SYDVKM. The J segment lost 4 bases and the V segment lost 7 bases, leaving 8 bases of the junction unmatched.